The 18 T cell receptor beta chains reported below all come from one sample, sequenced in a study of blood T cells in healthy people across ages. Primed by a sample-barcoded 5' primer and a J-beta primer mix, a second PCR proceeded for 7 to 11 cycles. One entry per CDR3 protein results from TCRdb running MiXCR on the 5' RACE reads. The sample carries 1.5 million or so distinct CDR3 sequences, under 55% recorded once. Sequencing was carried out using blood. These receptor sequences come from a woman between 18 and 29 years old in good health.

This chain joins TRBV7-8 and TRBJ2-3; perhaps D is TRBD1 or TRBD2 (5 bases each). V was cut by 5 bases and J by 7 bases, with 13 bases left in between. The germline V gene has CDR1 SGHVS and CDR2 FQNEAQ. The CDR3 runs to 13 residues. This CDR3 reads CASSKGTSNTQYF. The DNA for the CDR3 is TGTGCCAGCAGCAAAGGGACCTCAAATACGCAGTATTTT.

V usage is TRBV20-1 and J usage is TRBJ2-3; 9 bases line up with TRBD1. Germline-derived CDR1 and CDR2 are DFQATT and SNEGSKA (reference sequence). This CDR3 is 14 amino acids long. The ends lost 1 base at V and 2 bases at J; junction bases unmatched: 1. The CDR3: CSARGTGVTDTQYF. For the CDR3, the DNA is TGCAGTGCTAGAGGGACAGGGGTCACAGATACGCAGTATTTT.

This clonotype was detected only a few times. The gene calls are TRBV6-6 and TRBJ2-5; TRBD2 matches at 7 bases. Germline values: CDR1 MNHNY, CDR2 SVGAGI (reference sequence). The J segment lost 11 bases and the V segment lost 2 bases, leaving 17 bases of the junction unmatched. The CDR3 runs to 16 residues. The CDR3: CASSYKSGGGYNEQYF. CDR3 coding DNA: TGTGCCAGCAGTTACAAGTCTGGCGGGGGATACAATGAGCAGTACTTC.

Many counts were recorded for this clonotype. At one end the junction does not follow the germline gene, possibly because of a read error. The V gene is TRBV5-1, the J gene TRBJ2-7, with TRBD2 as a possible D gene (7 bases). This CDR3 region has 15 residues. Germline loops: CDR1 SGHRS, CDR2 YFSETQ. The CDR3: CASSLGGTSSYEQYF. The CDR3 DNA reads as TGTGCCAGCAGTTTGGGGGGGACAAGCTCCTACGAGCAGTACTTC.

The chain recombines TRBV7-3 with TRBJ2-3; 10 positions agree with TRBD2. The CDR3 consists of 15 residues. V dropped 4 bases and J dropped 5; count of bases not matched to a gene: 6. In germline, CDR1 is SGHTA, CDR2 FQGTGA. CDR3 region: CASSYSSGSGDTQYF. The CDR3 DNA follows: TGTGCCAGCAGCTACTCTAGCGGGAGTGGAGATACGCAGTATTTT.

This clonotype was counted between two and nine times. V and J are TRBV25-1 and TRBJ1-5; TRBD1 is a possible D gene (5 bases). V shed 3 bases and J shed 4 bases, with 16 bases lying between them. CDR1 MGHDK and CDR2 SYGVNS come from the germline V gene. CDR3 length: 16 residues. CDR3 amino acids: CASSEQGGRPNQPQHF. The CDR3 DNA follows: TGTGCCAGCAGTGAGCAGGGTGGCCGGCCTAATCAGCCCCAGCATTTT.

This clonotype was found a few times. V and J are TRBV7-9 and TRBJ1-5, with D perhaps matching TRBD1 (5 bases). V dropped 3 bases and J dropped 3 bases, with 9 bases sitting between them. Germline CDR1 is SEHNR and CDR2 is FQNEAQ (reference sequence). This CDR3 has 14 amino acids. CDR3 sequence: CASSFSGNNQPQHF. The DNA of the CDR3 is TGTGCCAGCAGCTTCTCAGGGAACAATCAGCCCCAGCATTTT.

This clonotype has a handful of counts. The chain has TRBV7-9 and TRBJ2-7, with 9 nucleotides matching TRBD1. V lost 5 bases and J lost 5; bases outside the gene matches: 10. The germline V gene has CDR1 SEHNR and CDR2 FQNEAQ (reference sequence). The CDR3 loop spans 15 amino acids. The DNA of the CDR3 is TGTGCCAGCAGCCCCCGGGACAGGGCTTTCCACGAGCAGTACTTC. This codes for CASSPRDRAFHEQYF.

The rearrangement links TRBV7-2 to TRBJ1-4; the match to TRBD1 covers 7 bases. Germline CDR1 SGHTA, CDR2 FQGNSA. The J segment lost 5 bases and the V segment lost 5 bases, leaving 11 bases of the junction unmatched. The CDR3 covers 16 residues. The CDR3 sequence is CASSAQPGGSNEKLFF. The CDR3 DNA sequence: TGTGCCAGCAGCGCCCAACCAGGGGGATCGAATGAAAAACTGTTTTTT. The full variable domain, rest sourced from reference TRBV7-2 and TRBJ1-4, is GAGVSQSPSNKVTEKGKDVELRCDPISGHTALYWYRQSLGQGLEFLIYFQGNSAPDKSGLPSDRFSAERTGGSVSTLTIQRTQQEDSAVYLCASSAQPGGSNEKLFFGSGTQLSVL.

V is TRBV4-3 and J is TRBJ1-4; D is possibly TRBD1 (5 bases). Trimming cost V 1 base and J 8 bases, with 11 bases left between them. This CDR3 is 14 amino acids long. Germline values: CDR1 LGHNA, CDR2 YSLEER. CDR3 protein: CASSQAERGEKLFF. The CDR3 DNA sequence: TGCGCCAGCAGCCAAGCCGAGAGGGGCGAAAAACTGTTTTTT.

The chain recombines TRBV12-3 or TRBV12-4 with TRBJ2-1; a possible D gene is TRBD2 (5 bases). V was cut by 2 bases and J by 12 bases, with 17 bases left in between. The CDR3 loop spans 14 amino acids. CDR3 loop: CASSLLRNQEVQFF. In DNA form, the CDR3 reads TGTGCCAGCAGTTTACTGCGGAACCAGGAGGTGCAGTTCTTC.

The V call is TRBV12-3 or TRBV12-4, the J call TRBJ2-3, with D tentatively TRBD1 (6 bases). V lost 5 bases and J lost 5, with 11 bases in between. The CDR3 is 13 amino acids. Here the CDR3 reads CASSETGQDTQYF. The CDR3 DNA is TGTGCCAGCAGTGAGACAGGCCAAGATACGCAGTATTTT.

The chain is built from TRBV7-9 and TRBJ1-2; D gene ambiguous. V lost 1 base to trimming and J lost 7 bases, with 7 bases between them. This CDR3 comprises 12 residues. The V gene's germline CDR1 is SEHNR and CDR2 FQNEAQ (reference sequence). The CDR3 loop reads CASSLVTAGYTF. Here the CDR3 DNA reads TGTGCCAGCAGCTTAGTGACGGCTGGCTACACCTTC. The full variable domain, rest sourced from reference TRBV7-9 and TRBJ1-2, is DTGVSQNPRHKITKRGQNVTFRCDPISEHNRLYWYRQTLGQGPEFLTYFQNEAQLEKSRLLSDRFSAERPKGSFSTLEIQRTEQGDSAMYLCASSLVTAGYTFGSGTRLTVV.

A few counts support this clonotype. V usage is TRBV18 and J usage is TRBJ1-2; 8 bases match TRBD1. This CDR3 region has 16 residues. CDR1 and CDR2 from the germline V gene are KGHSH and LQKENI. V lost 2 bases, J lost 8 bases, and 13 bases stayed unmatched. CDR3: CASSPVDQGAIRGYTF. The DNA of the CDR3 is TGTGCCAGCTCACCAGTTGACCAGGGGGCGATTAGGGGCTACACCTTC.

The V gene is TRBV30, the J gene TRBJ1-1, with 7 nucleotides matching TRBD1. This CDR3 is built from 14 residues. The germline V gene has CDR1 GTSNPN and CDR2 SVGIG (reference sequence). The V gene end was trimmed by 8 bases and the J gene end by 0 bases; junction bases not matched to a gene: 9. CDR3 sequence (DNA): TGTGCCGGGGGGGACAGAACCATGAACACTGAAGCTTTCTTT. As protein: CAGGDRTMNTEAFF.

The V and J genes are TRBV12-3 or TRBV12-4 and TRBJ2-1; the D gene is possibly TRBD2 (6 bases). The CDR3 sequence is 17 residues long. With 7 bases removed from V and 0 bases from J, the gap between germline ends came to 19 bases. CDR3: CASTEPGGPISYNEQFF. The CDR3 DNA is TGTGCCAGCACCGAACCCGGAGGGCCGATCTCCTACAATGAGCAGTTCTTC.

J is TRBJ1-1 and V is TRBV7-9; D is possibly TRBD1 (5 bases). V was pared by 4 bases and J by 8 bases, with 20 bases between. CDR1 is SEHNR and CDR2 is FQNEAQ in the germline V gene (reference sequence). The CDR3 loop spans 15 amino acids. CDR3 region: CASSYPTSRAQEAFF. The CDR3 DNA is TGTGCCAGCAGCTACCCAACCTCCAGGGCCCAAGAAGCTTTCTTT.

To note about this clonotype: A single base separates this from a much larger clone, so it may be a read error. The J gene is TRBJ2-1, the V gene TRBV10-3; D is perhaps TRBD2 (6 bases). The germline V and J ends were trimmed by 11 bases and 5 bases, with 25 bases remaining between them. The CDR3 sequence is 16 residues long. Germline CDR1 ENHRY, CDR2 SYGVKD. The CDR3 sequence is CAVTPSDGGYNNEQFF. The CDR3 nucleotides are TGTGCCGTTACCCCATCCGATGGGGGGTACAACAATGAGCAGTTCTTC.